These 30 T cell receptor beta chains were sequenced from one sample in a study of regulatory T cells in long-lasting Graves disease. Time point: persistent/refractory GD, antithyroid drugs over 5 years with positive TRAb. With RNA extracted from PBMCs as input, the TCR library was made. Library construction for TCR beta used iRepertoire HTBI primers and Arm-PCR of CDR3 regions. MiXCR was run by TCRdb on the multiplex PCR reads, yielding one entry per CDR3 protein. This table has 400,000 to 500,000 distinct CDR3 sequences, about 22% appearing once. The source was peripheral blood mononuclear cells (PBMCs), collected when the disease was refractory, from a patient treated with antithyroid drugs. These receptors came from a female donor with Graves disease.

This clonotype was detected a few times. The chain links TRBV7-3 to TRBJ2-5; TRBD2 aligns across 7 bases. The V gene end was trimmed by 1 base and the J gene end by 5 bases; junction bases not matched to a gene: 4. This CDR3 region has 14 residues. Germline-derived CDR1 and CDR2 are SGHTA and FQGTGA. The CDR3 loop reads CASSLRAGGETQYF. CDR3 DNA: TGTGCCAGCAGCTTAAGGGCCGGGGGGGAGACCCAGTACTTC. The whole variable domain, filled in from reference TRBV7-3 and TRBJ2-5, reads GAGVSQTPSNKVTEKGKYVELRCDPISGHTALYWYRQSLGQGPEFLIYFQGTGAADDSGLPNDRFFAVRPEGSVSTLKIQRTERGDSAVYLCASSLRAGGETQYFGPGTRLLVL.

V is TRBV10-3 and J is TRBJ1-2, with TRBD1 as a possible D gene (6 bases). There are 14 residues in the CDR3. With 0 bases removed from V and 7 bases from J, the gap between germline ends came to 12 bases. Germline assignment: CDR1 ENHRY and CDR2 SYGVKD. This chain's CDR3 is CAISESNGGPGYTF. Written as DNA, the CDR3 is TGTGCCATCAGTGAGTCGAATGGGGGCCCTGGCTACACCTTC.

The CDR3 sequence: CASSQDPTNQPQHF. CDR3 nucleotides: TGTGCCAGCAGCCAAGATCCGACCAATCAGCCCCAGCATTTT. V and J are TRBV3-1 and TRBJ1-5; D remains ambiguous. This CDR3 comprises 14 residues. Germline V gene lookup returns CDR1 LGHDT and CDR2 YNNKEL (reference sequence). Trimming stripped 0 bases from V and 3 bases from J, with 6 bases between.

This clonotype was observed at least ten times. The genes are TRBV28 and TRBJ2-2; no firm D call. V gave up 5 bases and J gave up 6 bases, with 16 bases separating them. The CDR3 extends over 15 amino acids. Germline values: CDR1 MDHEN, CDR2 SYDVKM. The CDR3 bases are TGTGCCAGCAGTCGCCCTCGGTGGGTCGCCGGGGAGCTGTTTTTT. Encoded protein: CASSRPRWVAGELFF.

This clonotype was seen more than once but under ten times. The chain has TRBV20-1 and TRBJ1-1, with no clear D. V lost 1 base and J 11 bases, leaving 8 bases between the germline ends. Germline-derived CDR1 and CDR2 are DFQATT and SNEGSKA (reference sequence). CDR3 length equals 10 residues. The DNA for the CDR3 is TGCAGTGCTAGAGCGGTCGCTGCTTTCTTT. Its protein product is CSARAVAAFF.

This rearrangement joins TRBV5-6 to TRBJ1-2; D gene uncertain. The V and J ends lost 0 bases and 4 bases respectively, with 10 bases between them. This CDR3 is built from 14 residues. Looked up from germline, CDR1 is SGHDT and CDR2 is YYEEEE. The CDR3 loop reads CASSLVSGPYGYTF. CDR3 in DNA: TGTGCCAGCAGCTTGGTATCAGGACCCTATGGCTACACCTTC.

The rearrangement uses TRBV29-1 and TRBJ1-1; D gene unclear. With 5 bases removed from V and 6 bases from J, the gap between germline ends came to 19 bases. The CDR3 totals 14 residues. CDR1 and CDR2 (germline): SQVTM, ANQGSEA. Here the CDR3 reads CSVIGLVPGAEAFF. The CDR3 coding sequence is TGCAGCGTTATAGGACTGGTCCCCGGCGCTGAAGCTTTCTTT.

This clonotype has only a few counts. V and J are TRBV25-1 and TRBJ1-3, with 8 positions matching TRBD1. CDR1 is MGHDK, CDR2 SYGVNS, per germline. Unmatched junction bases numbered 8, after V lost 0 bases and J lost 1 base. The CDR3 has 18 residues. The DNA of the CDR3 is TGTGCCAGCAGTGAATATGGACAGGGTGTGGGGTCTGGAAACACCATATATTTT. This sequence encodes CASSEYGQGVGSGNTIYF.

The gene calls are TRBV20-1 and TRBJ1-1, with a possible D match to TRBD1 (5 bases). This CDR3 is built from 12 residues. Germline values: CDR1 DFQATT, CDR2 SNEGSKA (reference sequence). V was clipped by 3 bases and J by 10 bases, with 15 bases between them. The CDR3 here is CSARLTGSRAFF. CDR3 bases: TGCAGTGCTAGGCTCACAGGTTCGAGAGCTTTCTTT.

The rearrangement joins TRBV6-5 to TRBJ1-3, with 9 positions matching TRBD1. Germline CDR1 MNHEY, CDR2 SVGAGI. Trimming removed 4 bases from V and 2 bases from J; junction bases left unmatched: 6. The CDR3 covers 16 residues. CDR3 loop: CASSFDRDRAGNTIYF. The CDR3 nucleotides are TGTGCCAGCAGTTTCGACCGGGACAGGGCTGGAAACACCATATATTTT.

V is TRBV7-9 and J is TRBJ2-3; TRBD1 matches 8 bases. Trimming removed 3 bases from V and 3 bases from J; junction bases left unmatched: 5. The germline V gene encodes CDR1 SEHNR and CDR2 FQNEAQ (reference sequence). The CDR3 runs to 15 residues. CDR3: CASSFDRGPTDTQYF. CDR3 nucleotides: TGTGCCAGCAGCTTTGACAGGGGTCCAACAGATACGCAGTATTTT. Supplemented by reference TRBV7-9 and TRBJ2-3, the full variable domain reads DTGVSQNPRHKITKRGQNVTFRCDPISEHNRLYWYRQTLGQGPEFLTYFQNEAQLEKSRLLSDRFSAERPKGSFSTLEIQRTEQGDSAMYLCASSFDRGPTDTQYFGPGTRLTVL.

This sequence joins TRBV19 and TRBJ1-5; D is possibly TRBD1 (5 bases). The CDR3 totals 15 residues. V was cut by 6 bases and J by 5 bases, with 17 bases left in between. Germline V gene lookup returns CDR1 LNHDA and CDR2 SQIVND (reference sequence). In DNA, the CDR3 is TGTGCCAGTAGCAGCAACGGGTGGGGGGATCAGCCCCAGCATTTT. As protein: CASSSNGWGDQPQHF.

The chain links TRBV27 to TRBJ1-1, with D perhaps TRBD1 (5 bases). Trimming took off 7 bases at V and 0 bases at J, with 24 bases between the two ends. From germline, CDR1 is MNHEY and CDR2 SMNVEV (reference sequence). The CDR3 is made up of 18 amino acids. The CDR3: CASNNRAPGPDMNTEAFF. The CDR3 region has the DNA TGTGCCAGCAACAATCGAGCCCCGGGGCCGGACATGAACACTGAAGCTTTCTTT.

J is TRBJ2-1 and V is TRBV28, with 8 bases identical to TRBD2. J gave up 6 bases and V 3 bases, and 7 bases lay outside the gene matches. The germline V gene encodes CDR1 MDHEN and CDR2 SYDVKM. The CDR3 consists of 15 residues. CDR3 loop: CASSFFGTRSNEQFF. The CDR3, as DNA: TGTGCCAGCAGTTTTTTCGGGACTAGATCCAATGAGCAGTTCTTC.

This clonotype was observed many times. The gene calls are TRBV2 and TRBJ1-1, with 12 bases matching TRBD1. J was trimmed by 6 bases and V by 4 bases; bases with no gene match: 12. The CDR3 is made up of 17 amino acids. Germline CDR1 SNHLY, CDR2 FYNNEI. The CDR3 is CASSVGTGGRGRAEAFF. In nucleotides, the CDR3 is TGTGCCAGCAGTGTCGGGACAGGGGGCCGGGGGCGCGCTGAAGCTTTCTTT.

This clonotype was seen at least ten times. This sequence joins TRBV5-1 and TRBJ2-2; D is perhaps TRBD1 or TRBD2 (5 bases each). V gave up 1 base and J gave up 3 bases, with 10 bases separating them. The CDR3 totals 15 residues. Germline V gene sequence: CDR1 SGHRS, CDR2 YFSETQ. The CDR3 coding sequence is TGCGCCAGCAGCTTGCCAGGGACGCACACCGGGGAGCTGTTTTTT. This codes for CASSLPGTHTGELFF. Full variable domain (rest looked up from reference TRBV5-1 and TRBJ2-2): KAGVTQTPRYLIKTRGQQVTLSCSPISGHRSVSWYQQTPGQGLQFLFEYFSETQRNKGNFPGRFSGRQFSNSRSEMNVSTLELGDSALYLCASSLPGTHTGELFFGEGSRLTVL.

This clonotype was seen repeatedly, ten times or more. CDR3 nucleotides: TGTGCCAGCAGTTTCCTTGACTGGCGGAACACCGGGGAGCTGTTTTTT. Protein sequence: CASSFLDWRNTGELFF. This chain joins TRBV28 and TRBJ2-2; D unclear. The CDR3 length is 16 residues. V dropped 3 bases and J dropped 1 base, with 12 bases sitting between them. CDR1 is MDHEN and CDR2 is SYDVKM in the germline V gene.

This clonotype was counted only a few times. The gene calls are TRBV12-3 or TRBV12-4 and TRBJ2-7; perhaps D is TRBD1 or TRBD2 (5 bases each). Trimming pared 3 bases from V and 5 bases from J, leaving 11 bases between. The CDR3 has 13 amino acids. CDR3 nucleotide sequence: TGTGCCAGCAGTTTTGGGGGATACAACGAGCAGTACTTC. Translating it yields CASSFGGYNEQYF.

A few counts support this clonotype. The chain couples TRBV19 to TRBJ1-1; D call uncertain. The CDR3 runs 11 residues. V was clipped by 3 bases and J by 9 bases, with 8 bases between them. The germline gives CDR1 LNHDA, CDR2 SQIVND (reference sequence). The CDR3, as DNA: TGTGCCAGTAGTATGGGAGGCAAAGCTTTCTTT. Encoded protein: CASSMGGKAFF.

This clonotype has a count of ten or more. The chain couples TRBV7-2 to TRBJ1-1; D may be TRBD1 (5 bases). Germline CDR1 reads SGHTA; CDR2 reads FQGNSA. The V gene lost 4 bases and the J gene lost 0 bases, with 12 bases spanning the gap. This CDR3 comprises 15 residues. The DNA of the CDR3 is TGTGCCAGCAGCTATAGGTGGGGCCTGAACACTGAAGCTTTCTTT. Protein sequence: CASSYRWGLNTEAFF.

The rearrangement joins TRBV6-1 to TRBJ2-7, with 9 bases matching TRBD1. V was clipped by 5 bases and J by 7 bases; unmatched bases: 3. The CDR3 loop spans 12 amino acids. CDR1 is MNHNS, CDR2 SASEGT, per germline. The chain's CDR3 is CASSRDREEQYF. DNA for the CDR3: TGTGCCAGCAGTCGGGACAGGGAAGAGCAGTACTTC.

This clonotype was seen more than once but under ten times. The chain couples TRBV30 to TRBJ1-4; D not certain. Germline V lookup: CDR1 GTSNPN, CDR2 SVGIG (reference sequence). V was shortened by 5 bases and J by 4 bases, with 14 bases between the two germline ends. This CDR3 region has 14 residues. CDR3 sequence: CAWGEGLLNEKLFF. In DNA, the CDR3 is TGTGCCTGGGGAGAGGGTCTCCTTAATGAAAAACTGTTTTTT.

This clonotype was observed at least ten times. V gene TRBV15 combines with J gene TRBJ1-4, with D possibly being TRBD1 (5 bases). The ends were cut back, 3 bases at V and 8 bases at J, with 13 bases in the middle. CDR3 length equals 14 residues. Germline V gene data show CDR1 as LNHNV and CDR2 as YYDKDF (reference sequence). The CDR3 loop is CATSRGEIGEKLFF. In DNA, the CDR3 is TGTGCCACCAGCAGGGGGGAAATAGGGGAAAAACTGTTTTTT. Full variable domain (remainder filled in from reference TRBV15 and TRBJ1-4): DAMVIQNPRYQVTQFGKPVTLSCSQTLNHNVMYWYQQKSSQAPKLLFHYYDKDFNNEADTPDNFQSRRPNTSFCFLDIRSPGLGDTAMYLCATSRGEIGEKLFFGSGTQLSVL.

In regard to this clonotype: An end of the junction does not agree with germline; a read error may underlie this. V gene TRBV7-9 combines with J gene TRBJ2-6, with a weak D call TRBD1 (5 bases). This CDR3 is built from 16 residues. Germline CDR1 reads SEHNR; CDR2 reads FQNEAQ (reference sequence). Here the CDR3 reads CASSLARSSGANALTF. Here the CDR3 DNA reads TGTGCCAGCAGCTTAGCTCGCTCCTCTGGGGCCAACGCCCTGACTTTC.

V and J are TRBV30 and TRBJ1-1; 7 positions match TRBD1. The CDR3 loop spans 12 amino acids. Trimming took 3 bases from V and 9 from J; bases not matched to a gene: 7. CDR1 and CDR2 from the germline V gene are GTSNPN and SVGIG (reference sequence). The CDR3 DNA sequence: TGTGCCTGGAGCTCAGGGGGGGAAAAAGCTTTCTTT. It encodes CAWSSGGEKAFF. Complete variable domain (other parts from reference TRBV30 and TRBJ1-1): SQTIHQWPATLVQPVGSPLSLECTVEGTSNPNLYWYRQAAGRGLQLLFYSVGIGQISSEVPQNLSASRPQDRQFILSSKKLLLSDSGFYLCAWSSGGEKAFFGQGTRLTVV.

This clonotype was picked up many times. The CDR3 loop reads CATSDGNSPLHF. The CDR3 region has the DNA TGTGCCACCAGTGATGGGAATTCACCCCTCCACTTT. The V call is TRBV24-1, the J call TRBJ1-6; no reliable D call. The CDR3 consists of 12 residues. Germline-derived CDR1 and CDR2 are KGHDR and SFDVKD. V lost 3 bases, J lost 7 bases, and 3 bases lay in between.

With regard to this clonotype: This is likely an artifact of a read error, given a far larger clone one base away. The rearrangement joins TRBV28 to TRBJ1-1; no reliable D call. The CDR3 sequence is 13 residues long. Germline CDR1 is MDHEN and CDR2 is SYDVKM. Between the trimmed V and J ends, which lost 6 bases and 1 base, there was a span of 9 bases. The CDR3, as DNA: TGTGCCAGCAGAGCGTTTCAGAACACTGAAGCTTTCTTT. Translation: CASRAFQNTEAFF.

This clonotype was recorded at least ten times. The chain employs TRBV7-6 and TRBJ2-7; no reliable D call. Trimming removed 2 bases from V and 5 bases from J, with 7 bases in between. Germline CDR1 reads SGHVS; CDR2 reads FNYEAQ. The CDR3 is 12 residues long. The CDR3 protein is CASSLSGDEQYF. The CDR3, as DNA: TGTGCCAGCAGCTTAAGTGGAGACGAGCAGTACTTC.

The chain's CDR3 is CASSRTGSVGKEYF. CDR3 in DNA: TGTGCCAGCAGCCGGACAGGGTCGGTGGGTAAGGAGTACTTC. This chain uses TRBV7-9 with TRBJ2-7; the match to TRBD1 covers 8 bases. Trimming took 5 bases from V and 11 from J; bases not matched to a gene: 14. CDR3 length: 14 residues. CDR1 and CDR2 (germline): SEHNR, FQNEAQ (reference sequence).

This clonotype was seen many times. The chain employs TRBV5-1 and TRBJ1-2; D not certain. Trimming removed 0 bases from V and 4 bases from J, with 13 bases in between. Germline assignment: CDR1 SGHRS and CDR2 YFSETQ. This CDR3 region has 15 residues. The CDR3 protein is CASSLASYGPYGYTF. The CDR3 DNA reads TGCGCCAGCAGCTTGGCGAGTTACGGCCCCTATGGCTACACCTTC.